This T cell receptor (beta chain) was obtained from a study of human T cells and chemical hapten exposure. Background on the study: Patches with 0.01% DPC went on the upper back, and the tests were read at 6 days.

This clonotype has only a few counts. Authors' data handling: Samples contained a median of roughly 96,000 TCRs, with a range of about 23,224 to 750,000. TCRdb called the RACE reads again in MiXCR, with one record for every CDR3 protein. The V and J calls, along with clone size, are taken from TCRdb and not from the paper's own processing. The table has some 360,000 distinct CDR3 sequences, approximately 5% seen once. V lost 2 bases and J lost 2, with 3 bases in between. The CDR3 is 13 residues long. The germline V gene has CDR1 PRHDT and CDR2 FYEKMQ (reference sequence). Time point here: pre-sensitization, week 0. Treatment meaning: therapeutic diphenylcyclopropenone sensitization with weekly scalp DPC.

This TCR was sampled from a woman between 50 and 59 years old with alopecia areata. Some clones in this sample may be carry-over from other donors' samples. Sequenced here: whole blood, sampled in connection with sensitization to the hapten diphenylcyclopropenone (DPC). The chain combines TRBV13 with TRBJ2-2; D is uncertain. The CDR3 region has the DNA TGTGCCAGCAGCTTATTCAACACCGGGGAGCTGTTTTTT. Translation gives CASSLFNTGELFF. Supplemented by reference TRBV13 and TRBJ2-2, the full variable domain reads AAGVIQSPRHLIKEKRETATLKCYPIPRHDTVYWYQQGPGQDPQFLISFYEKMQSDKGSIPDRFSAQQFSDYHSELNMSSLELGDSALYFCASSLFNTGELFFGEGSRLTVL.